The source of this TCR beta chain is a study of T-cell memory formation after mild COVID-19. Study context: For the most part, TCR clusters were specific to one donor. General study findings and limits: Shrinking CD4+ clones resided mostly in CM and EM, and CD8+ ones in EMRA.

This clonotype was detected only a few times. Its antigen remains unknown. TCR alpha and TCR beta cDNA libraries carrying sample barcodes and UMIs were produced by 5'RACE using constant-segment primers. TCRdb reanalysed the 5' RACE reads using MiXCR and keeps one entry per CDR3 protein. The table records 560,000 or so distinct CDR3 sequences, roughly a sixth of them present only once. The clonotype originates from an adult woman who had mild COVID-19 (a few samples of this study predate the infection). Cell type and time point are not known. The sample was PBMCs or a T cell subset sorted from them (not recorded which).

CDR3 sequence (DNA): TGTGCCAGCAGTGCAAGCGAACTAGCGGGTTCGTTCTACGAGCAGTACTTC. Translating gives CASSASELAGSFYEQYF. The chain couples TRBV6-1 to TRBJ2-7; TRBD2 matches at 9 bases. CDR3 size: 17 residues. Trimming cost V 4 bases and J 3 bases; bases outside gene matches: 13. The germline V gene encodes CDR1 MNHNS and CDR2 SASEGT.